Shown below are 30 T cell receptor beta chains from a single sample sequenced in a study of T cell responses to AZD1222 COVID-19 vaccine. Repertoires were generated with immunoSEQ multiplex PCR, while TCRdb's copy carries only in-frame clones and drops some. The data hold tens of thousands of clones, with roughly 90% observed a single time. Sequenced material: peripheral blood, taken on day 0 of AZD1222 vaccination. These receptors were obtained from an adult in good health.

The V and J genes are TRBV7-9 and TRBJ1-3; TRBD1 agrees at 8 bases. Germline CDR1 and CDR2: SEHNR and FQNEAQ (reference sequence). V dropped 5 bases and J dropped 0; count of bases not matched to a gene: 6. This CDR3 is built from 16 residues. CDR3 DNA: TGTGCCAGCAGCGCCCGTCAGGGGGCCTCTGGAAACACCATATATTTT. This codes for CASSARQGASGNTIYF. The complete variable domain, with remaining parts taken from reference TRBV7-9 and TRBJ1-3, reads DTGVSQNPRHKITKRGQNVTFRCDPISEHNRLYWYRQTLGQGPEFLTYFQNEAQLEKSRLLSDRFSAERPKGSFSTLEIQRTEQGDSAMYLCASSARQGASGNTIYFGEGSWLTVV.

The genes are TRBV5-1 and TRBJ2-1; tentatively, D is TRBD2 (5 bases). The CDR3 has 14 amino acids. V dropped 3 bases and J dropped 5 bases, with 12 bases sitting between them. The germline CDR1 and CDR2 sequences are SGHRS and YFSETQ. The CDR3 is CASSSREGHNEQFF. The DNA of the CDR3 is TGCGCCAGCAGCTCGCGAGAGGGCCACAATGAGCAGTTCTTC. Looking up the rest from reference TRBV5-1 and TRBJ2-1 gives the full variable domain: KAGVTQTPRYLIKTRGQQVTLSCSPISGHRSVSWYQQTPGQGLQFLFEYFSETQRNKGNFPGRFSGRQFSNSRSEMNVSTLELGDSALYLCASSSREGHNEQFFGPGTRLTVL.

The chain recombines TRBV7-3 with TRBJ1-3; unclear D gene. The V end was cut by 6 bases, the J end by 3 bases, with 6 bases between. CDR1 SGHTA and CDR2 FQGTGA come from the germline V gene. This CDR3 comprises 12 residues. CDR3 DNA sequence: TGTGCCAGCAGTCCGGGTGGAAACACCATATATTTT. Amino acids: CASSPGGNTIYF.

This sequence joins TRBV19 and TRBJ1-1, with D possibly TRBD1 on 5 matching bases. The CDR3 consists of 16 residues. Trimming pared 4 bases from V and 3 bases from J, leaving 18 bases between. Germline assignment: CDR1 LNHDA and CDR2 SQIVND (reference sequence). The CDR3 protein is CASSTSVRGGDTEAFF. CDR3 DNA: TGTGCCAGTAGTACGTCCGTTCGGGGGGGAGACACTGAAGCTTTCTTT.

CDR3 nucleotides: TGCGCCAGCAGCCCGGAGGCGGGGGTCTATAATTCACCCCTCCACTTT. It is translated as CASSPEAGVYNSPLHF. This chain links TRBV5-1 with TRBJ1-6, with TRBD1 as a possible D gene (5 bases). Germline loops: CDR1 SGHRS, CDR2 YFSETQ. This CDR3 is 16 amino acids long. Trimming removed 4 bases at V and 3 bases at J, with 14 bases between.

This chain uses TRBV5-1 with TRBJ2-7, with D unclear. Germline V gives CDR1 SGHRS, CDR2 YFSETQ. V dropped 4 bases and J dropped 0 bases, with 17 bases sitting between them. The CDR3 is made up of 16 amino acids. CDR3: CASSVAVSLSSYEQYF. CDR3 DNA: TGCGCCAGCAGCGTAGCTGTCAGTCTGAGCTCCTACGAGCAGTACTTC.

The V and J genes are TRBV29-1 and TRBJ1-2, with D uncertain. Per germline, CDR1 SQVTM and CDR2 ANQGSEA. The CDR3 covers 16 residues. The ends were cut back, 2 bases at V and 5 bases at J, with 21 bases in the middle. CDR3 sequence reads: CSVEWVDGSSRYGYTF. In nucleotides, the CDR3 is TGCAGCGTTGAATGGGTCGATGGCTCGAGCCGGTATGGCTACACCTTC.

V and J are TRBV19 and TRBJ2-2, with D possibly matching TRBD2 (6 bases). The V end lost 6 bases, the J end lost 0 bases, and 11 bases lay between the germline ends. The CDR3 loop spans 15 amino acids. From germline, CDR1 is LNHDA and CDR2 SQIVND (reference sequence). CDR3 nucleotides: TGTGCCAGTAGCCCGGGGGTGTCGAACACCGGGGAGCTGTTTTTT. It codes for CASSPGVSNTGELFF.

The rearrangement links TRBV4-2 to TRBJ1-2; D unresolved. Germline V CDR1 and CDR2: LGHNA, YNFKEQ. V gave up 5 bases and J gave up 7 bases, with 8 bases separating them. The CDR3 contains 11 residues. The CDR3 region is CASSTTGGYTF. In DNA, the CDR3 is TGTGCCAGCAGCACAACGGGTGGCTACACCTTC.

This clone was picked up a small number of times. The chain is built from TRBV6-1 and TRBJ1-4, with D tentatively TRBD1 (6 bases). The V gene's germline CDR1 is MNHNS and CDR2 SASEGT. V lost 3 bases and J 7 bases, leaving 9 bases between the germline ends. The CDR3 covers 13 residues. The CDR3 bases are TGTGCCAGCAGTGACAGGGGTGGTGAAAAACTGTTTTTT. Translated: CASSDRGGEKLFF.

CDR3 amino acids: CASSLKGTGHYNSPLHF. The CDR3 bases are TGTGCCAGCAGTCTCAAGGGAACGGGACACTATAATTCACCCCTCCACTTT. The rearrangement links TRBV27 to TRBJ1-6, with TRBD1 as a possible D gene (6 bases). Looked up from germline, CDR1 is MNHEY and CDR2 is SMNVEV (reference sequence). This CDR3 spans 17 amino acids. The V gene lost 5 bases and the J gene lost 3 bases, with 17 bases spanning the gap.

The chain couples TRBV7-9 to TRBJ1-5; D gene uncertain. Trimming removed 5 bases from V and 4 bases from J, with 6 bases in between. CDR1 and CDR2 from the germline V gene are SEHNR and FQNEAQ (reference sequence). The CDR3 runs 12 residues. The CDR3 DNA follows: TGTGCCAGCAGCCTAATAAATCAGCCCCAGCATTTT. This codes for CASSLINQPQHF.

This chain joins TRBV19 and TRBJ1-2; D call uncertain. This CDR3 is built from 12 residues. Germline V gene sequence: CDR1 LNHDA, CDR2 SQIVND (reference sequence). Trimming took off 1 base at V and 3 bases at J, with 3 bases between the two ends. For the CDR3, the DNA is TGTGCCAGTAGTATAGTCGACTATGGCTACACCTTC. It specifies CASSIVDYGYTF.

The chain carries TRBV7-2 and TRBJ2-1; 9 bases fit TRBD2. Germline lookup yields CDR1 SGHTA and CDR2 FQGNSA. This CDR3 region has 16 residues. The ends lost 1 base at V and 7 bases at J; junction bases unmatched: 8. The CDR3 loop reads CASSLGISGGQNEQFF. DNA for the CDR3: TGTGCCAGCAGCTTAGGTATTAGCGGGGGTCAGAATGAGCAGTTCTTC.

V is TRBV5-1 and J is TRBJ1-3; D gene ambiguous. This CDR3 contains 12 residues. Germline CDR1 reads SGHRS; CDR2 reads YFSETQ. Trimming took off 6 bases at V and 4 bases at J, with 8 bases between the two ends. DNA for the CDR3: TGCGCCAGCACTACGGACGGAAACACCATATATTTT. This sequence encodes CASTTDGNTIYF.

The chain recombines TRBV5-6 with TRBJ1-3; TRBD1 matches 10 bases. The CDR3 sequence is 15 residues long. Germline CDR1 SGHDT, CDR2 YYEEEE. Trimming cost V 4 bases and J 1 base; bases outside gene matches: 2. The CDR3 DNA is TGTGCCAGCAGCCGGGACAGGGGATCTGGAAACACCATATATTTT. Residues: CASSRDRGSGNTIYF. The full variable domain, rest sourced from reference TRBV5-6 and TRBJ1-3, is DAGVTQSPTHLIKTRGQQVTLRCSPKSGHDTVSWYQQALGQGPQFIFQYYEEEERQRGNFPDRFSGHQFPNYSSELNVNALLLGDSALYLCASSRDRGSGNTIYFGEGSWLTVV.

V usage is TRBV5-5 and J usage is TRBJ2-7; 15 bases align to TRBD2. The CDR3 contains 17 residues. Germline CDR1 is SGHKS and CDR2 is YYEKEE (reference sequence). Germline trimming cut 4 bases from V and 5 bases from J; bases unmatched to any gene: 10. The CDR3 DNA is TGTGCCAGCAGCCCAGGACTAGCGGGAGGGCCTAGGCACGAGCAGTACTTC. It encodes CASSPGLAGGPRHEQYF. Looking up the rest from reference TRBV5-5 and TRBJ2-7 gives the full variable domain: DAGVTQSPTHLIKTRGQQVTLRCSPISGHKSVSWYQQVLGQGPQFIFQYYEKEERGRGNFPDRFSARQFPNYSSELNVNALLLGDSALYLCASSPGLAGGPRHEQYFGPGTRLTVT.

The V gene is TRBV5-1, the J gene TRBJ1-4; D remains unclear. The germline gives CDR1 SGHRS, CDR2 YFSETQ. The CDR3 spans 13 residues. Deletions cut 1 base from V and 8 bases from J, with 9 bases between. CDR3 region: CASSLTGKEKLFF. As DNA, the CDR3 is TGCGCCAGCAGCTTGACTGGGAAGGAAAAACTGTTTTTT.

For the CDR3, the DNA is TGTGCCAGCAGTCCAATGGGACAGGCGAATCAGCCCCAGCATTTT. It translates to CASSPMGQANQPQHF. The chain uses TRBV6-5 and TRBJ1-5, with TRBD1 matching 8 bases. This CDR3 spans 15 amino acids. Looked up from germline, CDR1 is MNHEY and CDR2 is SVGAGI. V shed 5 bases and J 4 bases; nucleotides not matched to a gene: 7.

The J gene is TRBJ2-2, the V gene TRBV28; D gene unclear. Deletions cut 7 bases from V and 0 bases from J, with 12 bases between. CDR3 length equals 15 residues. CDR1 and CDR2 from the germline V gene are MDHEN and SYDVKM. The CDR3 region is CASTPPHTNTGELFF. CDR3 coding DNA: TGTGCCAGCACTCCGCCCCACACGAACACCGGGGAGCTGTTTTTT.

CDR3 nucleotide sequence: TGTGCCAGCAGCTTCCCCCTCGGAGAGACCCAGTACTTC. Its protein product is CASSFPLGETQYF. The chain joins TRBV5-4 to TRBJ2-5; D is unclear. Trimming left V 2 bases short and J 4 bases short, with 9 bases between. Germline V gene lookup returns CDR1 SGHNT and CDR2 YYREEE (reference sequence). This CDR3 has 13 amino acids.

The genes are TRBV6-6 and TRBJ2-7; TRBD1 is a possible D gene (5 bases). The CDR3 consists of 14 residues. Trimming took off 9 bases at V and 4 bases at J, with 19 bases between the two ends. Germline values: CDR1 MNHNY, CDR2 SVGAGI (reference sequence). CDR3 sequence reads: CASSPQGVGYEQYF. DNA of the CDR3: TGTGCCAGTTCCCCTCAGGGTGTCGGGTACGAGCAGTACTTC.

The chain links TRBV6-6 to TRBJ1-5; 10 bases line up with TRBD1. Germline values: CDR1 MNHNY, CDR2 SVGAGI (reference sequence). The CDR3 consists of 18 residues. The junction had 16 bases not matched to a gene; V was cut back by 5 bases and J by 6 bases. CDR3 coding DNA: TGTGCCAGCAGTCCAAAGAGACCGGGACAGGGGATTCGTCAGCCCCAGCATTTT. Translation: CASSPKRPGQGIRQPQHF.

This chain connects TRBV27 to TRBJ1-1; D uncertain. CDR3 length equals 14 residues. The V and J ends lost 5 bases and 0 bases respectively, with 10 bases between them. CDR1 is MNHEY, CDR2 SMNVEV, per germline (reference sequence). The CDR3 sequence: CASSKPPMNTEAFF. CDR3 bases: TGTGCCAGCAGTAAACCACCGATGAACACTGAAGCTTTCTTT.

The CDR3 region is CASSNQDNEQFF. For the CDR3, the DNA is TGTGCCAGCAGCAACCAAGACAATGAGCAGTTCTTC. The V gene is TRBV3-1 (or the pseudogene TRBV3-2), the J gene TRBJ2-1; no firm D call. This CDR3 region has 12 residues. Germline V lookup: CDR1 LGHDT, CDR2 YNNKEL (reference sequence). Trimming stripped 5 bases from V and 5 bases from J, with 7 bases between.

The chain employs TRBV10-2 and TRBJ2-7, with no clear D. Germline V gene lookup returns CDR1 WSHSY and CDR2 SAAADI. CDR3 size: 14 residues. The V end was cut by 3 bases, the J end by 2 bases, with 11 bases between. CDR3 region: CASSDLLPPYEQYF. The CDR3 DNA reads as TGCGCCAGCAGTGATTTACTCCCTCCCTACGAGCAGTACTTC.

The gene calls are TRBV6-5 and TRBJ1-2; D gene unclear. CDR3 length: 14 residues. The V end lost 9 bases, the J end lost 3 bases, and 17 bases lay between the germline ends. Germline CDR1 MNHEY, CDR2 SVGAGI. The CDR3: CASRSPSLDYGYTF. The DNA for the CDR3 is TGTGCCAGTCGGTCCCCATCTCTCGACTATGGCTACACCTTC.

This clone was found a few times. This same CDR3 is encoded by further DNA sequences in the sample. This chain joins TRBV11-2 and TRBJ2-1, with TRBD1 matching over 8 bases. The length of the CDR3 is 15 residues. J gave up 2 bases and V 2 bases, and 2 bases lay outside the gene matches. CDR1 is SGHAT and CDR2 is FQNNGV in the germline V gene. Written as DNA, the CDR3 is TGTGCCAGCAGCTTACAGGGGGCGGCCTACAATGAGCAGTTCTTC. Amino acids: CASSLQGAAYNEQFF.

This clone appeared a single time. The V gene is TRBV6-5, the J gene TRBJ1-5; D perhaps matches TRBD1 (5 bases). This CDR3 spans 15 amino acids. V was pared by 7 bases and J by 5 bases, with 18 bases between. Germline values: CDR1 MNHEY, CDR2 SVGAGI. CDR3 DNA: TGTGCCAGCAACTTCAAGGGGCGCTTAGATCAGCCCCAGCATTTT. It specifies CASNFKGRLDQPQHF.

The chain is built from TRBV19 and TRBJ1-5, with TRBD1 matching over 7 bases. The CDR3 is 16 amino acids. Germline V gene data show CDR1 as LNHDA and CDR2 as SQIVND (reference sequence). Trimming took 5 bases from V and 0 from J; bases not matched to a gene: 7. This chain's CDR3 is CASSPQQGGSNQPQHF. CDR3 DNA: TGTGCCAGTAGTCCTCAGCAGGGGGGTAGCAATCAGCCCCAGCATTTT.